Below, one T cell receptor beta chain is given with its context. The data stem from a study of blood T cell repertoires in COVID-19. As handled by the study authors: How many nucleated cells were present was estimated from reference gene primer amplification. Clones were sequenced by immunoSEQ multiplex PCR, and TCRdb holds only the in-frame ones, with some missing. For V, J and clone size, that table is used; D and trimming come from the DNA. Of about 67,000 clones listed, less than 90% were seen once; the top ten hold just under 4.5%. V dropped 6 bases and J dropped 3 bases, with 12 bases sitting between them. The germline V gene encodes CDR1 MNHEY and CDR2 SMNVEV (reference sequence). The CDR3 sequence is 14 residues long.

This receptor was obtained from a man aged 50 or older with active COVID-19. Input material: peripheral blood. This chain links TRBV27 with TRBJ2-1; possible D gene TRBD2, 6 bases. The CDR3 is CASRVTRIYNEQFF. CDR3 nucleotide sequence: TGTGCCAGCAGAGTGACTAGGATCTACAATGAGCAGTTCTTC.